This TCR beta chain is drawn from a study of blood T cell repertoires in COVID-19. Donors of Cohort 3 who recovered were those that had two negative PCRs, clearance, or symptom resolution. Germline V CDR1 and CDR2: MNHEY, SVGAGI. The CDR3 loop spans 14 amino acids. The V and J ends lost 8 bases and 7 bases, in that order; junction bases with no gene match: 10. Repertoires were generated with immunoSEQ multiplex PCR, while TCRdb's copy carries only in-frame clones and drops some. Among around 360,000 clones listed, roughly 87% were seen once. Sequencing used PBMCs or T cells enriched from blood (not recorded which). This clonotype was obtained from a woman in her 30s who had recovered from COVID-19. The chain carries TRBV6-5 and TRBJ2-7; TRBD2 aligns across 11 bases. CDR3 in amino acids: CASRRVAGGAEQYF. DNA for the CDR3: TGTGCCAGCCGAAGAGTAGCGGGAGGGGCTGAGCAGTACTTC.